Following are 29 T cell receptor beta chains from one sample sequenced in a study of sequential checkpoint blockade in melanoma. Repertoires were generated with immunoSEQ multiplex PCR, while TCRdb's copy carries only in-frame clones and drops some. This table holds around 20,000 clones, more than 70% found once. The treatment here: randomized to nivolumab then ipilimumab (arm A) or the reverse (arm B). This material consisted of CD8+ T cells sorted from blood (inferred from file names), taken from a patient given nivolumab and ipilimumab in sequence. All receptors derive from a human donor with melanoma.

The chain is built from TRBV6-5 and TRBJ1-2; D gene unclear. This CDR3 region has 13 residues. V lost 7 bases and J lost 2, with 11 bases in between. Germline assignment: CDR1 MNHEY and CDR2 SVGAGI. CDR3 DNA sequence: TGTGCCAGCACCGTCGGAGTCAACTATGGCTACACCTTC. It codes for CASTVGVNYGYTF.

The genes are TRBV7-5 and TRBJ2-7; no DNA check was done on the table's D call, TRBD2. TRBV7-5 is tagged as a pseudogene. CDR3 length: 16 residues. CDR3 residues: CARSLGRLAGTYEQYF. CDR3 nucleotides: TGTGCCAGAAGCTTGGGGAGACTAGCGGGAACCTACGAGCAGTACTTC.

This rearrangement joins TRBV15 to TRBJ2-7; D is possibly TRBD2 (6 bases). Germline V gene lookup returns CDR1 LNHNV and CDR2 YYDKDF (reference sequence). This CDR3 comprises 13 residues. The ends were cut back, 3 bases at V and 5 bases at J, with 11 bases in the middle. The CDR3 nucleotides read TGTGCCACCAGCAGGGGGGGTCGGGACGAGCAGTACTTC. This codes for CATSRGGRDEQYF.

CDR3 loop: CASQTGYDAFYGYTF. CDR3 in DNA: TGTGCCAGTCAGACAGGGTATGACGCCTTCTATGGCTACACCTTC. This sequence joins TRBV2 and TRBJ1-2; 7 nucleotides agree with TRBD1. CDR3 size: 15 residues. Germline CDR1 SNHLY, CDR2 FYNNEI. J gave up 4 bases and V 9 bases, and 14 bases lay outside the gene matches.

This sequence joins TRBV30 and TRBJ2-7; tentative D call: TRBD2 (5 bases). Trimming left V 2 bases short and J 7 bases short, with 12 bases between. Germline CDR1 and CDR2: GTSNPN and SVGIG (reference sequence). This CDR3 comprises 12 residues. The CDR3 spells CAWSLARGEQYF. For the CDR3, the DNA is TGTGCCTGGAGTCTCGCCCGGGGTGAGCAGTACTTC.

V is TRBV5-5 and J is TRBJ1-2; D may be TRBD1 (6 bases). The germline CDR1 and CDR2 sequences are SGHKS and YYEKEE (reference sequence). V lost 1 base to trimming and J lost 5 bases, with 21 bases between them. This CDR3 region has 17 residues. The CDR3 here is CASSLRRTEEVPYGYTF. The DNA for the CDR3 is TGTGCCAGCAGCTTGAGGCGGACAGAAGAAGTCCCTTATGGCTACACCTTC.

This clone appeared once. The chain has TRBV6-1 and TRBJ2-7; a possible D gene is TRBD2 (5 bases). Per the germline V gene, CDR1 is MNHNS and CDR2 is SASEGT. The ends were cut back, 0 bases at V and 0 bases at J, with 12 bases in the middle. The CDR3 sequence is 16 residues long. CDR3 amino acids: CASSEAAADSSYEQYF. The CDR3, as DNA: TGTGCCAGCAGTGAAGCGGCAGCGGATAGCTCCTACGAGCAGTACTTC.

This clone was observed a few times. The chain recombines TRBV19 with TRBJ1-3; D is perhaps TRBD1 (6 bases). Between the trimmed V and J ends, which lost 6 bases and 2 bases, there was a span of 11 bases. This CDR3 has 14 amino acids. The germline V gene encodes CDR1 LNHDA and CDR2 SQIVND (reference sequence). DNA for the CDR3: TGTGCCAGTAGCAGGGGCAACACTGGAAACACCATATATTTT. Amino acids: CASSRGNTGNTIYF.

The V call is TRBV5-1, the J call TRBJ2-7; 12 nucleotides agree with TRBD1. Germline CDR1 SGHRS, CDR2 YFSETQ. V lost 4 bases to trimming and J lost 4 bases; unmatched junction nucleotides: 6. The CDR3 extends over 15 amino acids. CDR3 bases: TGCGCCAGCAGCCCCGGGACAGGGGGCACGTACGAGCAGTACTTC. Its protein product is CASSPGTGGTYEQYF. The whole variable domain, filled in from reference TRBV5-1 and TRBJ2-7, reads KAGVTQTPRYLIKTRGQQVTLSCSPISGHRSVSWYQQTPGQGLQFLFEYFSETQRNKGNFPGRFSGRQFSNSRSEMNVSTLELGDSALYLCASSPGTGGTYEQYFGPGTRLTVT.

The CDR3 reads CASSLGSPYEQYF. CDR3 sequence (DNA): TGTGCCAGCAGCTTAGGCAGTCCCTACGAGCAGTACTTC. This chain connects TRBV7-3 to TRBJ2-7, with unresolved D. CDR1 is SGHTA and CDR2 is FQGTGA in the germline V gene. The CDR3 has 13 residues. Trimming took 2 bases from V and 2 from J, leaving 7 bases between them. The whole variable domain, filled in from reference TRBV7-3 and TRBJ2-7, reads GAGVSQTPSNKVTEKGKYVELRCDPISGHTALYWYRQSLGQGPEFLIYFQGTGAADDSGLPNDRFFAVRPEGSVSTLKIQRTERGDSAVYLCASSLGSPYEQYFGPGTRLTVT.

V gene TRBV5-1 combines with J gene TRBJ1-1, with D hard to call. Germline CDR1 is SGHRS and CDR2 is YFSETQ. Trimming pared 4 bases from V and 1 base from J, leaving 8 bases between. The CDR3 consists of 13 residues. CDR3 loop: CASSRRENTEAFF. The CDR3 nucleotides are TGCGCCAGCAGCCGGCGGGAGAACACTGAAGCTTTCTTT.

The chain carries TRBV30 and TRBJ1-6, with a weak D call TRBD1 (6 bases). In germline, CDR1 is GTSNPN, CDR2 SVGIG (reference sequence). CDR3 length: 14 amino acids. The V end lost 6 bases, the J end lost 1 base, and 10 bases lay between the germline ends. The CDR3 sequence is CACSTGSYNSPLHF. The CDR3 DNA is TGTGCCTGTTCGACAGGTTCCTATAATTCACCCCTCCACTTT.

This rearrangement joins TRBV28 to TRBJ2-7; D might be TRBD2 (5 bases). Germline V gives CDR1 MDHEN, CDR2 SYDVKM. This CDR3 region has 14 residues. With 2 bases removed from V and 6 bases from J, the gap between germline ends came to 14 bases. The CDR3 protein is CASSLTGILAEQYF. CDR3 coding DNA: TGTGCCAGCAGTTTAACCGGGATCCTCGCCGAGCAGTACTTC.

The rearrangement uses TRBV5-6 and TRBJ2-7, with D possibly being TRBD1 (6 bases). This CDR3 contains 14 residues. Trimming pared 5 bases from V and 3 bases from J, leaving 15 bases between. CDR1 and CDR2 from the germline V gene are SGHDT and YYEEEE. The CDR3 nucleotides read TGTGCCAGCAGTCGACTCTGGGGGCGCTACGAGCAGTACTTC. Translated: CASSRLWGRYEQYF.

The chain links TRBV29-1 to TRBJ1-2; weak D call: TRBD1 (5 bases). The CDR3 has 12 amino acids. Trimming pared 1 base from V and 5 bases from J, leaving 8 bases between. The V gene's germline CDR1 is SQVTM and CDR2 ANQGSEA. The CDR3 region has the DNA TGCAGCGTTGAAGGACAGAGTTATGGCTACACCTTC. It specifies CSVEGQSYGYTF.

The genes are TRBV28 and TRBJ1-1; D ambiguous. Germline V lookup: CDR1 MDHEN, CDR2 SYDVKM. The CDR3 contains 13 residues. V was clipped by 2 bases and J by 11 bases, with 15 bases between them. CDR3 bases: TGTGCCAGCAGTTTAATCCGGCGGCCAGTGGCTTTCTTT. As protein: CASSLIRRPVAFF.

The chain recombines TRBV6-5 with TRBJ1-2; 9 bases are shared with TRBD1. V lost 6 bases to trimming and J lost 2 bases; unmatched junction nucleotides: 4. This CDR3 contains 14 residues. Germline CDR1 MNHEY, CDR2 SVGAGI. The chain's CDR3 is CASRTGTGNYGYTF. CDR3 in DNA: TGTGCCAGCAGAACCGGGACAGGGAACTATGGCTACACCTTC.

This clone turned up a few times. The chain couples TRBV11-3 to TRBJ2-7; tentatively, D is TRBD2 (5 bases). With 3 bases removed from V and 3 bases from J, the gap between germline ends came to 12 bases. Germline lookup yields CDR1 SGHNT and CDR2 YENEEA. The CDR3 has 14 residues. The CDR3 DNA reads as TGTGCCAGCAGCTTGGAGGCAGGCCACTACGAGCAGTACTTC. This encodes CASSLEAGHYEQYF. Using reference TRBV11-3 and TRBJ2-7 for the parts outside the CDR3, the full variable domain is EAGVVQSPRYKIIEKKQPVAFWCNPISGHNTLYWYLQNLGQGPELLIRYENEEAVDDSQLPKDRFSAERLKGVDSTLKIQPAELGDSAVYLCASSLEAGHYEQYFGPGTRLTVT.

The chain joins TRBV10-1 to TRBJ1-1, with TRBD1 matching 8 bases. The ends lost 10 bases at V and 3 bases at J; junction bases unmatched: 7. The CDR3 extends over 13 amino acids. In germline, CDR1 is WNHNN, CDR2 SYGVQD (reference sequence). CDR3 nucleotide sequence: TGCGCCACCCGACAGGGGACCGACACTGAAGCTTTCTTT. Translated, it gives CATRQGTDTEAFF.

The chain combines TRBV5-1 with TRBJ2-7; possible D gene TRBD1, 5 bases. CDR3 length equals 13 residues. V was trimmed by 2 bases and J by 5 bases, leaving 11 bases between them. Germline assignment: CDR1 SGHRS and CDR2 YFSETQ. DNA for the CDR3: TGCGCCAGCAGCTTCTATTCAGGGAACGAGCAGTACTTC. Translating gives CASSFYSGNEQYF.

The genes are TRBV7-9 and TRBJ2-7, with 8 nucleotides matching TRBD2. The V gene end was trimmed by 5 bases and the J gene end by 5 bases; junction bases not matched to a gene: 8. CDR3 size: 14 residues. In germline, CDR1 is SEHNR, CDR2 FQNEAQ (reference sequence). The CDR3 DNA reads TGTGCCAGCAGCCTACTAGCGGAAATCGACGAGCAGTACTTC. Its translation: CASSLLAEIDEQYF.

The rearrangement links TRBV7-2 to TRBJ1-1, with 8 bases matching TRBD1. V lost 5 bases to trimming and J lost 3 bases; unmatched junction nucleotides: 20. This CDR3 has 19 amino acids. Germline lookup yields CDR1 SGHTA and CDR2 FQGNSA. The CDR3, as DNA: TGTGCCAGCAGCATCCACCGACCAGGGGGCTTGGGGTATCACACTGAAGCTTTCTTT. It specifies CASSIHRPGGLGYHTEAFF.

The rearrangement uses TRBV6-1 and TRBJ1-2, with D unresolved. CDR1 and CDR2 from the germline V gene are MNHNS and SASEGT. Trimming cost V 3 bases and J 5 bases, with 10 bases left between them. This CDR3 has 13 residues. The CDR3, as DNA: TGTGCCAGCAGTGACGCGAGTCTGTATGGCTACACCTTC. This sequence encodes CASSDASLYGYTF.

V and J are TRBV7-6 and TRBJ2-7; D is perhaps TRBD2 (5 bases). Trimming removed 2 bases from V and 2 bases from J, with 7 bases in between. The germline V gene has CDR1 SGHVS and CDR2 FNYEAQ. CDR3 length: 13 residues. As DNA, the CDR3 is TGTGCCAGCAGCTTATCCGGGGCCTACGAGCAGTACTTC. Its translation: CASSLSGAYEQYF.

The CDR3 nucleotides are TGTGCCAGCAGTGACACGGACAGGGATTTTTCACCCCTCCACTTT. It yields the protein CASSDTDRDFSPLHF. The J gene is TRBJ1-6, the V gene TRBV2; 8 bases line up with TRBD1. This CDR3 is built from 15 residues. The germline gives CDR1 SNHLY, CDR2 FYNNEI. V trimming: 3 bases; J trimming: 9 bases; junction bases outside the gene matches: 7.

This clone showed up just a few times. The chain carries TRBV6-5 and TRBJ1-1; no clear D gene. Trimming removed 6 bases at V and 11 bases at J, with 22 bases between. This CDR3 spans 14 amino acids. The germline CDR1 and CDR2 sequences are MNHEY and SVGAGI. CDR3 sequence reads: CASSVLIGSVEAFF. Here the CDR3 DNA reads TGTGCCAGCAGCGTTTTGATAGGTTCGGTGGAGGCTTTCTTT.

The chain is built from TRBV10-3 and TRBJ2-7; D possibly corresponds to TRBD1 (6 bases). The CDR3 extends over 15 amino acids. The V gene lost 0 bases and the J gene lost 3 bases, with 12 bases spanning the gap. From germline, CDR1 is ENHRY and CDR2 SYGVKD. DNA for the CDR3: TGTGCCATCAGTGAGTCCGGGGACACTCTCTACGAGCAGTACTTC. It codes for CAISESGDTLYEQYF.

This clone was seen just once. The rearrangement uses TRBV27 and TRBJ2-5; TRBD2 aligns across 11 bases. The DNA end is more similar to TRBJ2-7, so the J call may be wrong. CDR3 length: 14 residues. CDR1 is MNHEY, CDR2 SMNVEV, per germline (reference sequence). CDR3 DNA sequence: TGTGCCAGCAGGCCCGGGACTAGCGGAGACGAGCAGTACTTC. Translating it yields CASRPGTSGDEQYF.

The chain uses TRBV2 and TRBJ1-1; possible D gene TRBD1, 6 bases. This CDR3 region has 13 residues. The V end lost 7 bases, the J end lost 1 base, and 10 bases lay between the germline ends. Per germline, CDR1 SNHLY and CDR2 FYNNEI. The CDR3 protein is CASNRQENTEAFF. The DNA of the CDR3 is TGTGCCAGCAACCGACAGGAGAACACTGAAGCTTTCTTT.